Presented here are 15 T cell receptor beta chains from one specimen sequenced in a study of blood T cell repertoires in COVID-19. Assay used: immunoSEQ multiplex PCR; TCRdb lists only in-frame clones, some missing. The sample includes around 100,000 clones, under 80% of them seen just once. Material: peripheral blood. The receptors come from a man between 65 and 85 years old with active or convalescent COVID-19.

DNA of the CDR3: TGCGCCAGCAGCCTCGGACAGGGAGAGGGCTACACCTTC. As protein: CASSLGQGEGYTF. This chain uses TRBV5-1 with TRBJ1-2; the match to TRBD1 covers 8 bases. The CDR3 has 13 residues. Germline assignment: CDR1 SGHRS and CDR2 YFSETQ. The ends lost 4 bases at V and 8 bases at J; junction bases unmatched: 7.

The chain couples TRBV28 to TRBJ2-1; maybe TRBD2 (6 bases). Germline V CDR1 and CDR2: MDHEN, SYDVKM. The CDR3 contains 15 residues. Trimming removed 8 bases at V and 0 bases at J, with 14 bases between. The chain's CDR3 is CASGGLFSSYNEQFF. The DNA for the CDR3 is TGTGCCAGCGGGGGACTCTTCAGCTCCTACAATGAGCAGTTCTTC. Full variable domain (remainder filled in from reference TRBV28 and TRBJ2-1): DVKVTQSSRYLVKRTGEKVFLECVQDMDHENMFWYRQDPGLGLRLIYFSYDVKMKEKGDIPEGYSVSREKKERFSLILESASTNQTSMYLCASGGLFSSYNEQFFGPGTRLTVL.

V gene TRBV7-9 combines with J gene TRBJ1-2; the D gene is possibly TRBD1 (5 bases). This CDR3 is 14 amino acids long. V was clipped by 4 bases and J by 2 bases, with 11 bases between them. The germline V gene encodes CDR1 SEHNR and CDR2 FQNEAQ (reference sequence). The DNA of the CDR3 is TGTGCCAGCAGCTACACAGGAAGCAACTATGGCTACACCTTC. Amino acid sequence: CASSYTGSNYGYTF.

The chain couples TRBV27 to TRBJ1-5, with D perhaps TRBD1 (6 bases). The CDR3 spans 12 residues. Germline V lookup: CDR1 MNHEY, CDR2 SMNVEV (reference sequence). V was pared by 7 bases and J by 9 bases, with 13 bases between. The CDR3 coding sequence is TGTGCCAGCAAAACAGGGTTTTCGCCCCAGCATTTT. Amino acid sequence: CASKTGFSPQHF.

The V call is TRBV27, the J call TRBJ2-6; D possibly corresponds to TRBD1 (6 bases). Looked up from germline, CDR1 is MNHEY and CDR2 is SMNVEV (reference sequence). V dropped 5 bases and J dropped 9 bases, with 14 bases sitting between them. The CDR3 contains 14 residues. The DNA of the CDR3 is TGTGCCAGCAGTCTCACTCGGGACAACAACGTCCTGACTTTC. Translating it yields CASSLTRDNNVLTF.

The rearrangement uses TRBV5-1 and TRBJ2-4; perhaps TRBD2 as D (6 bases). The CDR3 contains 14 residues. Germline CDR1 is SGHRS and CDR2 is YFSETQ. V dropped 4 bases and J dropped 8 bases, with 16 bases sitting between them. The CDR3: CASSTGGRRDIQYF. CDR3 coding DNA: TGCGCCAGCAGCACCGGGGGACGGCGGGACATTCAGTACTTC.

This sequence joins TRBV6-5 and TRBJ1-6, with D perhaps matching TRBD1 (5 bases). The CDR3 runs 12 residues. CDR1 is MNHEY, CDR2 SVGAGI, per germline. V was pared by 8 bases and J by 9 bases, with 11 bases between. The CDR3 DNA sequence: TGTGCCAGCGGGCAGGGAGGTTCACCCCTCCACTTT. Translation gives CASGQGGSPLHF.

This clone was seen only once. The chain uses TRBV6-1 and TRBJ1-1, with 10 nucleotides matching TRBD1. V lost 4 bases and J lost 0; bases outside the gene matches: 8. In germline, CDR1 is MNHNS, CDR2 SASEGT. This CDR3 comprises 17 residues. CDR3 sequence reads: CASSADRGSVMNTEAFF. The CDR3, as DNA: TGTGCCAGCAGTGCGGACAGGGGGTCCGTCATGAACACTGAAGCTTTCTTT.

The chain links TRBV5-5 to TRBJ2-7; tentative D call: TRBD2 (5 bases). The CDR3 loop spans 12 amino acids. CDR1 and CDR2 (germline): SGHKS, YYEKEE (reference sequence). The V and J ends lost 5 bases and 2 bases respectively, with 8 bases between them. The CDR3 loop is CASSMEAYEQYF. In DNA, the CDR3 is TGTGCCAGCAGTATGGAGGCCTACGAGCAGTACTTC.

The chain employs TRBV19 and TRBJ2-1; D gene unclear. This CDR3 has 13 residues. Trimming took 8 bases from V and 0 from J, leaving 8 bases between them. Germline lookup yields CDR1 LNHDA and CDR2 SQIVND (reference sequence). CDR3 in amino acids: CASATNSYNEQFF. The CDR3 coding sequence is TGTGCCAGTGCAACAAACTCCTACAATGAGCAGTTCTTC. Using reference TRBV19 and TRBJ2-1 for the parts outside the CDR3, the full variable domain is DGGITQSPKYLFRKEGQNVTLSCEQNLNHDAMYWYRQDPGQGLRLIYYSQIVNDFQKGDIAEGYSVSREKKESFPLTVTSAQKNPTAFYLCASATNSYNEQFFGPGTRLTVL.

V gene TRBV7-8 combines with J gene TRBJ2-1; the match to TRBD1 covers 9 bases. CDR3 size: 15 residues. CDR1 SGHVS and CDR2 FQNEAQ come from the germline V gene. V lost 5 bases, J lost 5 bases, and 7 bases stayed unmatched. CDR3 sequence (DNA): TGTGCCAGCAGCCCGGACAGGGGTTTTGACAATGAGCAGTTCTTC. It specifies CASSPDRGFDNEQFF. Full variable domain (missing parts from reference TRBV7-8 and TRBJ2-1): GAGVSQSPRYKVAKRGQDVALRCDPISGHVSLFWYQQALGQGPEFLTYFQNEAQLDKSGLPSDRFFAERPEGSVSTLKIQRTQQEDSAVYLCASSPDRGFDNEQFFGPGTRLTVL.

V is TRBV14 and J is TRBJ1-1; possibly TRBD1 for D (5 bases). The CDR3 runs 15 residues. CDR1 is SGHDN, CDR2 FVKESK, per germline. Trimming shortened V by 3 bases and J by 4 bases, and 15 bases separated the two germline ends. Here the CDR3 reads CASSQRWGLSTEAFF. CDR3 nucleotide sequence: TGTGCCAGCAGCCAGAGGTGGGGACTAAGCACTGAAGCTTTCTTT.

The rearrangement uses TRBV24-1 and TRBJ2-1, with 9 nucleotides matching TRBD2. The CDR3 loop spans 19 amino acids. Germline V CDR1 and CDR2: KGHDR, SFDVKD. J was trimmed by 4 bases and V by 3 bases; bases with no gene match: 15. The CDR3 is CATSDPTPAGGGPYNEQFF. The CDR3 DNA follows: TGTGCCACCAGTGATCCAACCCCAGCGGGAGGAGGCCCTTACAATGAGCAGTTCTTC.

The chain couples TRBV3-1 (or the pseudogene TRBV3-2) to TRBJ1-2; D gene unclear. The CDR3 extends over 12 amino acids. Per germline, CDR1 LGHDT and CDR2 YNNKEL (reference sequence). Trimming removed 4 bases at V and 5 bases at J, with 8 bases between. The CDR3 region has the DNA TGTGCCAGCAGCCCCGGAGCGTATGGCTACACCTTC. Protein: CASSPGAYGYTF.

The rearrangement joins TRBV6-1 to TRBJ1-2; TRBD1 is a possible D gene (5 bases). CDR3 length: 14 amino acids. Looked up from germline, CDR1 is MNHNS and CDR2 is SASEGT. Trimming removed 3 bases at V and 4 bases at J, with 12 bases between. The CDR3 DNA reads TGTGCCAGCAGTGATCCCGGGACTGTCTATGGCTACACCTTC. Translating gives CASSDPGTVYGYTF.